These 20 T cell receptor beta chains originate from one sample sequenced in a study of blood T cell repertoires in COVID-19. Produced via immunoSEQ multiplex PCR; TCRdb's table is partial and in-frame only. The table lists 150,000 to 200,000 clones, 70% to 90% of them singletons. Sequenced: peripheral blood. These receptors were obtained from a woman aged 45-65 years with COVID-19, enrolled during active disease.

The V and J genes are TRBV9 and TRBJ2-2; D is undetermined. V lost 3 bases to trimming and J lost 6 bases, with 9 bases between them. The germline CDR1 and CDR2 sequences are SGDLS and YYNGEE. This CDR3 comprises 13 residues. The CDR3 DNA follows: TGTGCCAGCAGCGGTTTCGTTGCCGGGGAGCTGTTTTTT. Its protein is CASSGFVAGELFF. The entire variable domain, with the rest obtained from reference TRBV9 and TRBJ2-2, is as follows: DSGVTQTPKHLITATGQRVTLRCSPRSGDLSVYWYQQSLDQGLQFLIQYYNGEERAKGNILERFSAQQFPDLHSELNLSSLELGDSALYFCASSGFVAGELFFGEGSRLTVL.

This clone was recorded many times. The V gene is TRBV30, the J gene TRBJ1-6, with D unresolved. The CDR3 is 13 residues long. With 0 bases removed from V and 5 bases from J, the gap between germline ends came to 5 bases. CDR1 is GTSNPN and CDR2 is SVGIG in the germline V gene (reference sequence). This CDR3 reads CAWSVQNNSPLHF. As DNA, the CDR3 is TGTGCCTGGAGTGTACAAAATAATTCACCCCTCCACTTT.

This chain links TRBV7-9 with TRBJ2-3, with TRBD1 matching over 10 bases. Losses at the gene ends were 4 bases for V and 6 bases for J; bases not matched to a gene: 10. Germline V gene lookup returns CDR1 SEHNR and CDR2 FQNEAQ (reference sequence). The CDR3 has 16 residues. The CDR3 loop is CASSSSGTGVQDTQYF. The CDR3 DNA follows: TGTGCCAGCAGCTCCTCCGGGACAGGGGTCCAGGATACGCAGTATTTT.

The chain carries TRBV2 and TRBJ2-2; D gene unclear. Germline V gene lookup returns CDR1 SNHLY and CDR2 FYNNEI. The CDR3 totals 16 residues. Trimming left V 6 bases short and J 0 bases short, with 14 bases between. For the CDR3, the DNA is TGTGCCAGCAGCGACATCATAGTACCGAACACCGGGGAGCTGTTTTTT. This codes for CASSDIIVPNTGELFF.

This rearrangement joins TRBV3-1 (or the pseudogene TRBV3-2) to TRBJ2-5, with D possibly matching TRBD1 (5 bases). Trimming left V 3 bases short and J 4 bases short, with 15 bases between. This CDR3 spans 15 amino acids. Germline values: CDR1 LGHDT, CDR2 YNNKEL (reference sequence). The CDR3 region has the DNA TGTGCCAGCAGCCAGGACACCTTTCAGGGAGAGACCCAGTACTTC. It specifies CASSQDTFQGETQYF.

Only a few counts were recorded for this clone. The chain uses TRBV27 and TRBJ1-5; D not certain. The V and J ends lost 6 bases and 3 bases respectively, with 12 bases between them. The germline gives CDR1 MNHEY, CDR2 SMNVEV (reference sequence). The CDR3 consists of 14 residues. The CDR3 sequence is CASRSGRINQPQHF. The CDR3 DNA is TGTGCCAGCAGATCCGGGAGGATCAATCAGCCCCAGCATTTT.

Of note for this clone: Other DNA sequences in this sample translate to the same CDR3. This chain joins TRBV18 and TRBJ2-7; D is perhaps TRBD1 (5 bases). With 3 bases removed from V and 2 bases from J, the gap between germline ends came to 5 bases. CDR1 and CDR2 (germline): KGHSH, LQKENI. The CDR3 runs 12 residues. The CDR3 sequence is CASSPTAYEQYF. The DNA of the CDR3 is TGTGCCAGCTCACCGACAGCCTACGAGCAGTACTTC.

The gene calls are TRBV9 and TRBJ1-1; 7 nucleotides match TRBD1. This CDR3 comprises 15 residues. The germline V gene has CDR1 SGDLS and CDR2 YYNGEE. Losses at the gene ends were 4 bases for V and 2 bases for J; bases not matched to a gene: 8. In nucleotides, the CDR3 is TGTGCCAGCAGCCCCCGGGACAGCCGAAACACTGAAGCTTTCTTT. The encoded protein is CASSPRDSRNTEAFF.

This sequence joins TRBV21-1 and TRBJ1-6. TRBV21-1 is given as a pseudogene. CDR3 size: 19 residues. This chain's CDR3 is CASSRREDSNEMNNSPLHF. The CDR3 DNA sequence: TGTGCCAGCAGCCGTCGTGAAGATTCGAACGAGATGAATAATTCACCCCTCCACTTT.

The gene calls are TRBV6-5 and TRBJ2-1, with TRBD2 identical over 8 bases. Unmatched junction bases numbered 10, after V lost 6 bases and J lost 6 bases. CDR3 length: 15 amino acids. Germline V gives CDR1 MNHEY, CDR2 SVGAGI. The CDR3 here is CASRISGVRGNEQFF. The CDR3, as DNA: TGTGCCAGCAGGATTAGCGGGGTTAGGGGCAATGAGCAGTTCTTC.

V and J are TRBV12-3 or TRBV12-4 and TRBJ1-2; a possible D gene is TRBD1 (6 bases). There are 12 residues in the CDR3. The germline V and J ends were trimmed by 2 bases and 8 bases, with 9 bases remaining between them. DNA for the CDR3: TGTGCCAGCAGTTTAACAGGGCAGGGCTACACCTTC. It translates to CASSLTGQGYTF.

The V gene is TRBV12-3 or TRBV12-4, the J gene TRBJ2-1; D unclear. The CDR3 covers 13 residues. V was trimmed by 1 base and J by 9 bases, leaving 10 bases between them. The chain's CDR3 is CASSLGLLGEQFF. As DNA, the CDR3 is TGTGCCAGCAGTTTAGGACTCCTCGGTGAGCAGTTCTTC.

This sequence joins TRBV5-6 and TRBJ1-5; D may be TRBD1 (6 bases). Germline V CDR1 and CDR2: SGHDT, YYEEEE. CDR3 length: 17 residues. V lost 4 bases, J lost 1 base, and 18 bases lay in between. The CDR3 reads CASSLPTGFGSNQPQHF. CDR3 coding DNA: TGTGCCAGCAGCCTACCTACAGGGTTCGGGAGCAATCAGCCCCAGCATTTT.

This chain uses TRBV6-5 with TRBJ1-4; perhaps TRBD1 as D (6 bases). Per the germline V gene, CDR1 is MNHEY and CDR2 is SVGAGI. Between the trimmed V and J ends, which lost 6 bases and 5 bases, there was a span of 13 bases. This CDR3 contains 14 residues. This CDR3 reads CASSEGGLNEKLFF. For the CDR3, the DNA is TGTGCCAGCAGCGAGGGGGGGCTCAATGAAAAACTGTTTTTT.

The V gene is TRBV28, the J gene TRBJ1-1; TRBD1 might be the D (5 bases). V shed 4 bases and J shed 5 bases, with 23 bases lying between them. The CDR3 extends over 17 amino acids. From germline, CDR1 is MDHEN and CDR2 SYDVKM. Written as DNA, the CDR3 is TGTGCCAGCAGTTCTTCCGAACCCGACAGTATATCAACTGAAGCTTTCTTT. Its protein is CASSSSEPDSISTEAFF. Full variable domain (missing parts from reference TRBV28 and TRBJ1-1): DVKVTQSSRYLVKRTGEKVFLECVQDMDHENMFWYRQDPGLGLRLIYFSYDVKMKEKGDIPEGYSVSREKKERFSLILESASTNQTSMYLCASSSSEPDSISTEAFFGQGTRLTVV.

This clone turned up a few times. The chain links TRBV7-3 to TRBJ2-2, with D maybe TRBD2 (5 bases). This CDR3 contains 14 residues. Germline-derived CDR1 and CDR2 are SGHTA and FQGTGA. V shed 5 bases and J shed 6 bases, with 13 bases lying between them. CDR3 region: CASSPLGSAGELFF. The DNA of the CDR3 is TGTGCCAGCAGCCCACTAGGGTCTGCCGGGGAGCTGTTTTTT. Complete variable domain (other parts from reference TRBV7-3 and TRBJ2-2): GAGVSQTPSNKVTEKGKYVELRCDPISGHTALYWYRQSLGQGPEFLIYFQGTGAADDSGLPNDRFFAVRPEGSVSTLKIQRTERGDSAVYLCASSPLGSAGELFFGEGSRLTVL.

This chain links TRBV5-1 with TRBJ2-5; 10 nucleotides agree with TRBD2. From germline, CDR1 is SGHRS and CDR2 YFSETQ. V lost 0 bases, J lost 3 bases, and 5 bases stayed unmatched. CDR3 length: 16 residues. The CDR3 loop is CASSLAPAGGKETQYF. The CDR3 nucleotides read TGCGCCAGCAGCTTGGCTCCAGCGGGGGGGAAAGAGACCCAGTACTTC. Drawing the rest from reference TRBV5-1 and TRBJ2-5, the complete variable domain is KAGVTQTPRYLIKTRGQQVTLSCSPISGHRSVSWYQQTPGQGLQFLFEYFSETQRNKGNFPGRFSGRQFSNSRSEMNVSTLELGDSALYLCASSLAPAGGKETQYFGPGTRLLVL.

CDR3 coding DNA: TGTGCCTGGAGTAAGGACAGGGTGGGGGGTAGCAATCAGCCCCAGCATTTT. This sequence encodes CAWSKDRVGGSNQPQHF. The V and J genes are TRBV30 and TRBJ1-5, with 8 bases lining up with TRBD1. Germline V gene lookup returns CDR1 GTSNPN and CDR2 SVGIG (reference sequence). Unmatched junction bases numbered 9, after V lost 2 bases and J lost 0 bases. There are 17 residues in the CDR3.

A remark on this clone: The germline gene is not matched at one end of the junction; a read error may be the cause. This rearrangement joins TRBV11-2 to TRBJ1-1; tentative D call: TRBD1 (5 bases). Germline V lookup: CDR1 SGHAT, CDR2 FQNNGV. The length of the CDR3 is 13 residues. CDR3 nucleotide sequence: TGTGCCAGCAGCGTAGACAGTGTCACTGAAGCTTTCTTT. This gives the protein CASSVDSVTEAFF. Based on the CDR3 plus reference TRBV11-2 and TRBJ1-1, the full variable domain is EAGVAQSPRYKIIEKRQSVAFWCNPISGHATLYWYQQILGQGPKLLIQFQNNGVVDDSQLPKDRFSAERLKGVDSTLKIQPAKLEDSAVYLCASSVDSVTEAFFGQGTRLTVV.

The gene calls are TRBV30 and TRBJ2-5; D possibly corresponds to TRBD1 (6 bases). V gave up 0 bases and J gave up 5 bases, with 19 bases separating them. There are 16 residues in the CDR3. Per the germline V gene, CDR1 is GTSNPN and CDR2 is SVGIG (reference sequence). CDR3 bases: TGTGCCTGGAGTGTGATGCGGCTGGGACAACAGGAGACCCAGTACTTC. It is translated as CAWSVMRLGQQETQYF.